The 29 T cell receptor beta chains below all came from one sample that was sequenced in a study of blood T cells in healthy people across ages. Together with a sample-barcoded 5' primer, a J-beta primer mix was included in a second PCR lasting about 6 to 11 cycles. Each CDR3 protein gets one entry after TCRdb re-called the 5' RACE reads with MiXCR. The sample lists about 720,000 distinct CDR3 sequences, approximately 21% seen once, with around 21% in the top ten. Sequenced input: blood. The receptor source for this set is a man in his 70s in good health.

This clonotype was counted a few times. This sequence joins TRBV7-6 and TRBJ1-1, with unresolved D. Germline CDR1 reads SGHVS; CDR2 reads FNYEAQ. V was pared by 3 bases and J by 0 bases, with 14 bases between. This CDR3 is built from 16 residues. CDR3 amino acids: CASSFLPQVMNTEAFF. For the CDR3, the DNA is TGTGCCAGCAGCTTCCTCCCCCAGGTTATGAACACTGAAGCTTTCTTT.

The V call is TRBV7-2, the J call TRBJ2-2, with D perhaps matching TRBD1 or TRBD2 (5 bases each). With 7 bases removed from V and 5 bases from J, the gap between germline ends came to 17 bases. Germline CDR1 and CDR2: SGHTA and FQGNSA. This CDR3 has 15 amino acids. CDR3 DNA sequence: TGTGCCAGCATGGGGGAGTACTTGAAGACCGGGGAGCTGTTTTTT. Translation gives CASMGEYLKTGELFF.

In this sample, this clonotype turned up many times. V and J are TRBV5-6 and TRBJ1-1; D is undetermined. V shed 3 bases and J shed 0 bases, with 9 bases lying between them. This CDR3 has 14 residues. Germline values: CDR1 SGHDT, CDR2 YYEEEE. This CDR3 is CASSSLSMNTEAFF. As DNA, the CDR3 is TGTGCCAGCAGCTCCCTAAGTATGAACACTGAAGCTTTCTTT. The variable domain in full, with the rest retrieved from reference TRBV5-6 and TRBJ1-1, is DAGVTQSPTHLIKTRGQQVTLRCSPKSGHDTVSWYQQALGQGPQFIFQYYEEEERQRGNFPDRFSGHQFPNYSSELNVNALLLGDSALYLCASSSLSMNTEAFFGQGTRLTVV.

This clonotype was detected only a few times. The chain joins TRBV19 to TRBJ2-3; D call uncertain. This CDR3 has 15 amino acids. V was cut by 3 bases and J by 0 bases, with 10 bases left in between. The germline CDR1 and CDR2 sequences are LNHDA and SQIVND (reference sequence). DNA for the CDR3: TGTGCCAGTAGTATTGTTAGCAGTAGCACAGATACGCAGTATTTT. As protein: CASSIVSSSTDTQYF.

Comments on this clonotype: One end of the junction fails to match germline, which may point to a read error. The rearrangement links TRBV14 to TRBJ2-7; 10 bases agree with TRBD2. This CDR3 region has 16 residues. Germline lookup yields CDR1 SGHDN and CDR2 FVKESK. CDR3 sequence: CASSQGSGRALNEQSF. The CDR3 DNA sequence: TGTGCCAGCAGCCAAGGGAGCGGGAGGGCCCTCAACGAGCAGTCCTTC.

This chain links TRBV29-1 with TRBJ2-2, with a possible D match to TRBD2 (5 bases). This CDR3 has 12 residues. Between the trimmed V and J ends, which lost 4 bases and 6 bases, there was a span of 9 bases. From germline, CDR1 is SQVTM and CDR2 ANQGSEA. The CDR3 here is CSVVGGSGELFF. The DNA for the CDR3 is TGCAGCGTTGTGGGCGGGTCCGGGGAGCTGTTTTTT.

The gene calls are TRBV7-2 and TRBJ2-1; 8 nucleotides align to TRBD1. The germline V gene encodes CDR1 SGHTA and CDR2 FQGNSA. With V trimmed by 5 bases and J by 8 bases, 5 bases remained unmatched. The CDR3 has 13 residues. CDR3 nucleotide sequence: TGTGCCAGCAGCCGGACAGGGTTCGATGAGCAGTTCTTC. It specifies CASSRTGFDEQFF.

This chain links TRBV21-1 with TRBJ2-4; TRBD1, as called in the table, went unchecked against the DNA. TRBV21-1 is an annotated pseudogene. CDR3 length equals 16 residues. CDR3 nucleotide sequence: TGTGCCAGCACCCGGGGGGGGAGTGGAGCCAAAAACATTCAGTACTTC. Protein: CASTRGGSGAKNIQYF.

This clonotype turned up a few times. Its ends do not fully match the called genes, so a read error is possible. The chain has TRBV20-1 and TRBJ1-2; D ambiguous. The CDR3 is 14 residues long. CDR1 is DFQATT, CDR2 SNEGSKA, per germline (reference sequence). The CDR3, as DNA: TGCAGTACTAGTAGAGGGCCAAAGCTGTCTGGCTACACCTTC. Encoded protein: CSTSRGPKLSGYTF.

This clonotype was found a few times. The chain carries TRBV2 and TRBJ2-1; D is perhaps TRBD1 or TRBD2 (5 bases each). Trimming pared 4 bases from V and 3 bases from J, leaving 10 bases between. This CDR3 comprises 14 residues. Germline V CDR1 and CDR2: SNHLY, FYNNEI. CDR3 DNA: TGTGCCAGCAGTGGGGACGCCTACTACAATGAGCAGTTCTTC. Protein sequence: CASSGDAYYNEQFF.

This clonotype was detected only a few times. The J gene is TRBJ1-4, the V gene TRBV20-1; TRBD1 might be the D (5 bases). Trimming removed 0 bases from V and 7 bases from J, with 15 bases in between. Germline V gene lookup returns CDR1 DFQATT and CDR2 SNEGSKA (reference sequence). The CDR3 covers 15 residues. CDR3 coding DNA: TGCAGTGCTAGAGAGGGGGGGAGAAGAGGTGAAAAACTGTTTTTT. This sequence encodes CSAREGGRRGEKLFF.

At least ten counts were recorded for this clonotype. The rearrangement links TRBV29-1 to TRBJ2-1; D perhaps matches TRBD1 (5 bases). The V gene lost 0 bases and the J gene lost 7 bases, with 7 bases spanning the gap. CDR3 size: 12 residues. Germline assignment: CDR1 SQVTM and CDR2 ANQGSEA. The CDR3 DNA is TGCAGCGTTGAAGAATCAGGGAATGAGCAGTTCTTC. This translates into CSVEESGNEQFF.

The chain carries TRBV12-3 or TRBV12-4 and TRBJ2-5; D call uncertain. Trimming removed 6 bases from V and 2 bases from J, with 4 bases in between. The CDR3 sequence is 11 residues long. The CDR3 DNA is TGTGCCAGCAGGAAACAAGAGACCCAGTACTTC. Residues: CASRKQETQYF.

This clonotype was seen a single time. The chain joins TRBV7-9 to TRBJ2-4; D gene uncertain. The CDR3 totals 17 residues. Germline assignment: CDR1 SEHNR and CDR2 FQNEAQ (reference sequence). The V end was cut by 1 base, the J end by 0 bases, with 13 bases between. The DNA of the CDR3 is TGTGCCAGCAGCTTAGATGACCGTACTGTAGCCAAAAACATTCAGTACTTC. This encodes CASSLDDRTVAKNIQYF.

V gene TRBV2 combines with J gene TRBJ1-4, with 8 positions matching TRBD1. From germline, CDR1 is SNHLY and CDR2 FYNNEI. Trimming removed 11 bases from V and 7 bases from J; junction bases left unmatched: 9. The CDR3 loop spans 13 amino acids. The CDR3: CAGQRDRSEKLFF. CDR3 sequence (DNA): TGTGCCGGTCAAAGGGACAGGAGTGAAAAACTGTTTTTT.

The gene calls are TRBV5-1 and TRBJ2-2; no definite D call. The CDR3 contains 14 residues. CDR1 and CDR2 from the germline V gene are SGHRS and YFSETQ. Trimming pared 4 bases from V and 4 bases from J, leaving 11 bases between. The CDR3 reads CASSGRTSTGELFF. CDR3 nucleotides: TGCGCCAGCAGCGGGCGGACGTCCACCGGGGAGCTGTTTTTT.

This clonotype occurred a few times. CDR3 region: CASSFGIRASGANVLTF. CDR3 DNA sequence: TGTGCCAGCAGCTTTGGTATCAGGGCCTCTGGGGCCAACGTCCTGACTTTC. The V call is TRBV7-8, the J call TRBJ2-6; a weak D match, TRBD1 (5 bases). Germline V gene lookup returns CDR1 SGHVS and CDR2 FQNEAQ. The CDR3 runs to 17 residues. V gave up 3 bases and J gave up 0 bases, with 12 bases separating them. The entire variable domain, with the rest obtained from reference TRBV7-8 and TRBJ2-6, is as follows: GAGVSQSPRYKVAKRGQDVALRCDPISGHVSLFWYQQALGQGPEFLTYFQNEAQLDKSGLPSDRFFAERPEGSVSTLKIQRTQQEDSAVYLCASSFGIRASGANVLTFGAGSRLTVL.

This clonotype has a handful of counts. The gene calls are TRBV12-3 or TRBV12-4 and TRBJ1-1; D might be TRBD1 (5 bases). The CDR3 runs to 18 residues. V gave up 7 bases and J gave up 7 bases, with 31 bases separating them. The CDR3 spells CASNKVRSGPVKWIEAFF. As DNA, the CDR3 is TGTGCCAGCAACAAAGTTAGGTCGGGGCCCGTGAAATGGATTGAAGCTTTCTTT.

This clonotype was picked up a small number of times. This chain joins TRBV10-3 and TRBJ2-7; D might be TRBD1 or TRBD2, each matching 5 bases. In germline, CDR1 is ENHRY, CDR2 SYGVKD. The CDR3 is 14 residues long. V lost 5 bases to trimming and J lost 5 bases, with 16 bases between them. Here the CDR3 reads CAISPGARWDEQYV. The CDR3, as DNA: TGTGCCATCAGTCCCGGGGCAAGATGGGACGAGCAGTACGTC.

For this clonotype: A junction boundary mismatches the germline segment, possibly from a read error. The chain is built from TRBV7-2 and TRBJ2-5, with a tentative D call TRBD2 (5 bases). This CDR3 spans 13 amino acids. Germline V lookup: CDR1 SGHTA, CDR2 FQGNSA. The DNA of the CDR3 is TGTGCCGGCAGCTTAGCAAGCGGAGAGACCCAGTACTTC. Protein sequence: CAGSLASGETQYF. Filled out from reference TRBV7-2 and TRBJ2-5, the complete variable domain reads GAGVSQSPSNKVTEKGKDVELRCDPISGHTALYWYRQSLGQGLEFLIYFQGNSAPDKSGLPSDRFSAERTGGSVSTLTIQRTQQEDSAVYLCAGSLASGETQYFGPGTRLLVL.

The table lists this clonotype with a few counts. V and J are TRBV3-1 and TRBJ1-2; D remains unclear. V dropped 4 bases and J dropped 3 bases, with 9 bases sitting between them. The CDR3 is 13 amino acids. Germline CDR1 and CDR2: LGHDT and YNNKEL (reference sequence). DNA for the CDR3: TGTGCCAGCAGCCGACTGGCTGACTATGGCTACACCTTC. Its protein product is CASSRLADYGYTF.

This chain connects TRBV20-1 to TRBJ2-3, with D uncertain. Trimming pared 0 bases from V and 0 bases from J, leaving 10 bases between. CDR1 is DFQATT and CDR2 is SNEGSKA in the germline V gene (reference sequence). CDR3 length: 15 residues. CDR3 nucleotides: TGCAGTGCTAGAGATATGGCAGGCAGCACAGATACGCAGTATTTT. Translation: CSARDMAGSTDTQYF.

In its sample, this clonotype was seen a few times. The chain carries TRBV11-2 and TRBJ2-2; possible D gene TRBD2, 6 bases. The CDR3 loop spans 16 amino acids. Per the germline V gene, CDR1 is SGHAT and CDR2 is FQNNGV. V dropped 6 bases and J dropped 1 base, with 15 bases sitting between them. CDR3 nucleotides: TGTGCCAGCAGAACCGCGGGGCAATTGAACACCGGGGAGCTGTTTTTT. The encoded protein is CASRTAGQLNTGELFF.

The rearrangement links TRBV7-9 to TRBJ2-3, with TRBD2 identical over 7 bases. Germline lookup yields CDR1 SEHNR and CDR2 FQNEAQ (reference sequence). V shed 4 bases and J 1 base; nucleotides not matched to a gene: 5. This CDR3 comprises 15 residues. The CDR3 is CASSSYSGRTDTQYF. CDR3 sequence (DNA): TGTGCCAGCAGCTCTTATAGCGGGCGCACAGATACGCAGTATTTT.

This clonotype turned up a few times. The rearrangement links TRBV7-9 to TRBJ2-1; TRBD1 matches 8 bases. Unmatched junction bases numbered 13, after V lost 5 bases and J lost 4 bases. CDR1 and CDR2 (germline): SEHNR, FQNEAQ (reference sequence). The CDR3 is 17 amino acids. CDR3 loop: CASSPNWGQEYYNEQFF. In nucleotides, the CDR3 is TGTGCCAGCAGCCCTAATTGGGGACAGGAATATTACAATGAGCAGTTCTTC.

The gene calls are TRBV7-2 and TRBJ2-7, with D possibly matching TRBD2 (6 bases). The CDR3 has 15 residues. Trimming took off 1 base at V and 2 bases at J, with 12 bases between the two ends. From germline, CDR1 is SGHTA and CDR2 FQGNSA. The CDR3 DNA is TGTGCCAGCAGCTTAGAACGGGGGTCCGCCTACGAGCAGTACTTC. This translates into CASSLERGSAYEQYF.

The sample holds a few counts of this clonotype. The chain couples TRBV3-1 to TRBJ2-3; D is ambiguous. There are 13 residues in the CDR3. The germline V gene has CDR1 LGHDT and CDR2 YNNKEL (reference sequence). V was shortened by 3 bases and J by 0 bases, with 4 bases between the two germline ends. Written as DNA, the CDR3 is TGTGCCAGCAGCCATGCCAGCACAGATACGCAGTATTTT. Encoded protein: CASSHASTDTQYF.

CDR3 sequence: CSVIPGLAGATGELFF. DNA of the CDR3: TGCAGCGTAATACCGGGACTAGCGGGGGCCACCGGGGAGCTGTTTTTT. This rearrangement joins TRBV29-1 to TRBJ2-2, with 14 bases identical to TRBD2. CDR3 length: 16 amino acids. Germline V gene data show CDR1 as SQVTM and CDR2 as ANQGSEA. The V gene end was trimmed by 6 bases and the J gene end by 4 bases; junction bases not matched to a gene: 7.

This chain joins TRBV7-2 and TRBJ2-1; the D call may be TRBD1 or TRBD2 (5 bases each). Trimming took off 11 bases at V and 0 bases at J, with 14 bases between the two ends. The CDR3 consists of 14 residues. Germline V gene data show CDR1 as SGHTA and CDR2 as FQGNSA. CDR3 in amino acids: CASRGAVSYNEQFF. CDR3 DNA sequence: TGTGCCTCTCGAGGGGCGGTCTCCTACAATGAGCAGTTCTTC.